The 31 T cell receptor beta chains below all came from one sample that was sequenced in a study of response to subunit inactivated influenza vaccine. TCRdb re-called the RT-PCR reads with MiXCR, one entry per CDR3 protein. The sample lists under 500,000 distinct CDR3 sequences, approximately 10% occurring once. The input for sequencing was PBMCs from blood, taken roughly 46 days after vaccination. These receptors came from a man over 45 who received an inactivated influenza vaccine.

The rearrangement links TRBV6-2 or TRBV6-3 to TRBJ2-1; D possibly corresponds to TRBD2 (6 bases). The germline CDR1 and CDR2 sequences are MNHEY and SVGEGT. The CDR3 covers 16 residues. Trimming took off 5 bases at V and 4 bases at J, with 18 bases between the two ends. For the CDR3, the DNA is TGTGCCAGCAGTACCGAAACCGGGACTGGATACAATGAGCAGTTCTTC. Translation: CASSTETGTGYNEQFF.

The chain uses TRBV29-1 and TRBJ2-1; TRBD2 aligns across 11 bases. Germline-derived CDR1 and CDR2 are SQVTM and ANQGSEA. The CDR3 loop spans 15 amino acids. J lost 3 bases, V lost 6 bases, and 7 bases had no gene match. DNA of the CDR3: TGCAGCGTAGACCTTACTAGCGGGGGCTACAATGAGCAGTTCTTC. Its translation: CSVDLTSGGYNEQFF.

This clonotype was recorded at least ten times. The J gene is TRBJ1-2, the V gene TRBV20-1, with 10 bases identical to TRBD1. Germline trimming cut 2 bases from V and 8 bases from J; bases unmatched to any gene: 5. The CDR3 has 13 residues. Germline assignment: CDR1 DFQATT and CDR2 SNEGSKA (reference sequence). This CDR3 reads CSARRDRGFGYTF. CDR3 nucleotides: TGCAGTGCTAGACGGGACAGGGGATTCGGCTACACCTTC.

The gene calls are TRBV6-5 and TRBJ2-1; 9 bases match TRBD1. The CDR3 is 16 amino acids. In germline, CDR1 is MNHEY, CDR2 SVGAGI. V dropped 0 bases and J dropped 8; count of bases not matched to a gene: 8. The CDR3 nucleotides read TGTGCCAGCAGTTACTCCCCCGGGGGACAGGGCCATGAGCAGTTCTTC. Translating gives CASSYSPGGQGHEQFF.

The V gene is TRBV27, the J gene TRBJ2-7, with D unclear. The CDR3 loop spans 14 amino acids. Germline lookup yields CDR1 MNHEY and CDR2 SMNVEV (reference sequence). V lost 3 bases and J lost 7, with 16 bases in between. CDR3 in amino acids: CASSFQGDLAEQYF. The CDR3, as DNA: TGTGCCAGCAGTTTTCAAGGCGACCTGGCAGAGCAGTACTTC.

The genes are TRBV20-1 and TRBJ2-5, with 9 positions matching TRBD2. The germline CDR1 and CDR2 sequences are DFQATT and SNEGSKA (reference sequence). Unmatched junction bases numbered 7, after V lost 3 bases and J lost 5 bases. CDR3 length: 14 amino acids. The CDR3: CSASTPGLAETQYF. In DNA, the CDR3 is TGCAGTGCTAGTACCCCGGGACTAGCTGAGACCCAGTACTTC.

This clonotype has ten or more counts. The CDR3 loop is CASSKRTVAKNIQYF. CDR3 in DNA: TGTGCCAGCAGTAAAAGGACGGTAGCCAAAAACATTCAGTACTTC. The chain recombines TRBV12-3 or TRBV12-4 with TRBJ2-4; no definite D call. The V gene lost 5 bases and the J gene lost 0 bases, with 11 bases spanning the gap. This CDR3 spans 15 amino acids.

This clonotype was counted a few times. The rearrangement joins TRBV11-2 to TRBJ2-2; D is possibly TRBD1 (6 bases). V shed 4 bases and J shed 2 bases, with 20 bases lying between them. The CDR3 runs 18 residues. Germline V CDR1 and CDR2: SGHAT, FQNNGV. CDR3 coding DNA: TGTGCCAGCAGCTCCCTGTTTACCGGGACACCAAACACCGGGGAGCTGTTTTTT. Protein: CASSSLFTGTPNTGELFF.

This chain joins TRBV25-1 and TRBJ1-5; TRBD1 aligns across 8 bases. Germline CDR1 and CDR2: MGHDK and SYGVNS. This CDR3 comprises 13 residues. Germline trimming cut 2 bases from V and 10 bases from J; bases unmatched to any gene: 4. The CDR3 loop is CASSEKTGAPQHF. As DNA, the CDR3 is TGTGCCAGCAGTGAAAAGACAGGGGCTCCCCAGCATTTT.

The chain links TRBV6-5 to TRBJ1-5; D is unresolved. The length of the CDR3 is 14 residues. The V gene lost 2 bases and the J gene lost 4 bases, with 9 bases spanning the gap. The germline gives CDR1 MNHEY, CDR2 SVGAGI. The DNA of the CDR3 is TGTGCCAGCAGTTACCTATCAGAGAATCAGCCCCAGCATTTT. Its translation is CASSYLSENQPQHF.

The V and J genes are TRBV6-2 or TRBV6-3 and TRBJ2-1, with D possibly TRBD2 on 7 matching bases. Trimming removed 5 bases from V and 0 bases from J, with 29 bases in between. The CDR3 is 21 amino acids. Germline assignment: CDR1 MNHEY and CDR2 SVGEGT. The CDR3 loop reads CASSPRKGGILKQRSYNEQFF. As DNA, the CDR3 is TGTGCCAGCAGTCCCCGGAAGGGGGGGATACTCAAACAACGCTCCTACAATGAGCAGTTCTTC.

There are a few counts of this clonotype. This rearrangement joins TRBV4-1 to TRBJ1-2; D gene ambiguous. Trimming took off 2 bases at V and 8 bases at J, with 15 bases between the two ends. This CDR3 contains 14 residues. Germline V gene sequence: CDR1 MGHRA, CDR2 YSYEKL. Here the CDR3 reads CASSQNRVSGGYTF. Written as DNA, the CDR3 is TGCGCCAGCAGCCAAAACCGGGTTTCGGGCGGCTACACCTTC.

This sequence joins TRBV10-3 and TRBJ1-2, with 9 bases that match TRBD1. The CDR3 is made up of 12 amino acids. Germline loops: CDR1 ENHRY, CDR2 SYGVKD. V gave up 6 bases and J gave up 7 bases; unmatched junction bases: 3. The CDR3 loop is CAIRGQGGGYTF. CDR3 in DNA: TGTGCCATCAGGGGACAGGGTGGTGGCTACACCTTC.

This clonotype was counted many times. The rearrangement uses TRBV20-1 and TRBJ2-1, with 10 nucleotides matching TRBD2. The CDR3 has 13 residues. Per germline, CDR1 DFQATT and CDR2 SNEGSKA (reference sequence). V dropped 3 bases and J dropped 7; count of bases not matched to a gene: 3. CDR3 region: CSARGSGGNEQFF. As DNA, the CDR3 is TGCAGTGCTAGGGGTAGCGGGGGGAATGAGCAGTTCTTC.

The J gene is TRBJ2-5, the V gene TRBV2; D gene uncertain. This CDR3 has 13 amino acids. V was cut by 1 base and J by 0 bases, with 3 bases left in between. Germline CDR1 and CDR2: SNHLY and FYNNEI. The CDR3 here is CASSEENQETQYF. CDR3 in DNA: TGTGCCAGCAGTGAAGAAAACCAAGAGACCCAGTACTTC.

This chain connects TRBV4-3 to TRBJ2-3; tentative D call: TRBD2 (5 bases). Trimming left V 0 bases short and J 7 bases short, with 17 bases between. Germline CDR1 is LGHNA and CDR2 is YSLEER. The CDR3 covers 16 residues. CDR3: CASSQDRAAPRYTQYF. The CDR3 DNA follows: TGCGCCAGCAGCCAAGATAGAGCGGCACCCCGTTATACGCAGTATTTT.

This clonotype came up a few times. The gene calls are TRBV7-2 and TRBJ1-1, with D possibly matching TRBD1 (6 bases). V was cut by 1 base and J by 5 bases, with 11 bases left in between. This CDR3 is 14 amino acids long. Germline V gene sequence: CDR1 SGHTA, CDR2 FQGNSA. The CDR3 reads CASSLVGAGTEAFF. CDR3 in DNA: TGTGCCAGCAGCTTAGTGGGGGCAGGGACTGAAGCTTTCTTT.

This clonotype appeared a few times. The rearrangement uses TRBV7-6 and TRBJ2-2, with TRBD2 matching over 10 bases. The CDR3 contains 16 residues. Germline-derived CDR1 and CDR2 are SGHVS and FNYEAQ. The V segment lost 5 bases and the J segment 0 bases; nucleotides outside the gene matches: 3. CDR3 bases: TGTGCCAGCAGCAAAACTAGCGGGGCGAACACCGGGGAGCTGTTTTTT. It codes for CASSKTSGANTGELFF.

The chain has TRBV6-1 and TRBJ2-2; the match to TRBD2 covers 9 bases. The CDR3 has 18 residues. The germline V gene has CDR1 MNHNS and CDR2 SASEGT. The V segment lost 7 bases and the J segment 1 base; nucleotides outside the gene matches: 13. Here the CDR3 DNA reads TGTGCCAGCACCCCAGTAGTTGGGACTAGCAGGAACACCGGGGAGCTGTTTTTT. As protein: CASTPVVGTSRNTGELFF.

This clonotype was found many times. V is TRBV7-8 and J is TRBJ2-5; D remains unclear. V was pared by 2 bases and J by 3 bases, with 13 bases between. Germline loops: CDR1 SGHVS, CDR2 FQNEAQ. The CDR3 loop spans 15 amino acids. The CDR3 coding sequence is TGTGCCAGCAGCTTATCGGGCTGGCCAGAAGAGACCCAGTACTTC. Its protein is CASSLSGWPEETQYF.

A few counts support this clonotype. The chain has TRBV10-3 and TRBJ2-7; TRBD1 might be the D (6 bases). The CDR3 length is 13 residues. Deletions cut 11 bases from V and 1 base from J, with 15 bases between. The germline V gene encodes CDR1 ENHRY and CDR2 SYGVKD. CDR3 DNA sequence: TGTGCCGTCGGTTTGGACAGTTCCTACGAGCAGTACTTC. This codes for CAVGLDSSYEQYF.

This clonotype appeared many times. The rearrangement links TRBV7-2 to TRBJ1-2, with 7 nucleotides matching TRBD1. This CDR3 has 15 residues. V was clipped by 0 bases and J by 5 bases; unmatched bases: 6. The V gene's germline CDR1 is SGHTA and CDR2 FQGNSA. CDR3 sequence reads: CASSLAAGTAYGYTF. CDR3 nucleotides: TGTGCCAGCAGCTTAGCGGCCGGGACAGCTTATGGCTACACCTTC.

This clonotype was recorded a few times. The chain is built from TRBV6-6 and TRBJ2-7, with a weak D call TRBD1 (5 bases). The CDR3 sequence is 13 residues long. CDR1 MNHNY and CDR2 SVGAGI come from the germline V gene (reference sequence). Trimming pared 4 bases from V and 2 bases from J, leaving 9 bases between. The DNA for the CDR3 is TGTGCCAGCAGTTTAATCAGGGCCTACGAGCAGTACTTC. Protein sequence: CASSLIRAYEQYF.

A note on this clonotype: An end of the junction does not agree with germline; a read error may underlie this. This chain uses TRBV7-2 with TRBJ2-1; D unresolved. Looked up from germline, CDR1 is SGHTA and CDR2 is FQGNSA. The CDR3 totals 13 residues. As DNA, the CDR3 is TGTGCCAGCAGCTCAGGACGGGCCACACCCAAATACTTC. Translation: CASSSGRATPKYF.

The rearrangement uses TRBV5-4 and TRBJ2-7; D remains ambiguous. V was cut by 0 bases and J by 4 bases, with 11 bases left in between. This CDR3 contains 14 residues. CDR1 is SGHNT, CDR2 YYREEE, per germline (reference sequence). The CDR3 DNA is TGTGCCAGCAGCTTGGGGTCATTGACTTACGAGCAGTACTTC. It translates to CASSLGSLTYEQYF.

The gene calls are TRBV3-1 and TRBJ1-6; 7 nucleotides match TRBD1. Germline V gene lookup returns CDR1 LGHDT and CDR2 YNNKEL (reference sequence). This CDR3 is built from 13 residues. V was pared by 10 bases and J by 3 bases, with 3 bases of the junction left unmatched. CDR3 amino acids: CATGQVYNSPLHF. In DNA, the CDR3 is TGTGCCACCGGACAGGTCTATAATTCACCCCTCCACTTT. The whole variable domain, filled in from reference TRBV3-1 and TRBJ1-6, reads DTAVSQTPKYLVTQMGNDKSIKCEQNLGHDTMYWYKQDSKKFLKIMFSYNNKELIINETVPNRFSPKSPDKAHLNLHINSLELGDSAVYFCATGQVYNSPLHFGNGTRLTVT.

The chain carries TRBV20-1 and TRBJ2-1; TRBD2 agrees at 8 bases. V shed 4 bases, J shed 4 bases, and the junction held 6 bases outside the gene matches. The CDR3 runs 14 residues. Germline V gene lookup returns CDR1 DFQATT and CDR2 SNEGSKA (reference sequence). CDR3: CSATSLAAYNEQFF. The CDR3 DNA reads TGCAGTGCTACCTCACTAGCGGCTTACAATGAGCAGTTCTTC.

This clonotype was seen repeatedly, ten times or more. The V call is TRBV5-1, the J call TRBJ2-5, with no clear D. Trimming shortened V by 0 bases and J by 2 bases, and 5 bases separated the two germline ends. This CDR3 contains 13 residues. The germline V gene has CDR1 SGHRS and CDR2 YFSETQ. In DNA form, the CDR3 reads TGCGCCAGCAGCTTGGAGGTACAAGAGACCCAGTACTTC. This sequence encodes CASSLEVQETQYF.

The rearrangement uses TRBV28 and TRBJ1-4, with 9 bases fitting TRBD1. Germline values: CDR1 MDHEN, CDR2 SYDVKM. V trimming: 5 bases; J trimming: 2 bases; junction bases outside the gene matches: 6. CDR3 length: 16 amino acids. This chain's CDR3 is CASSQRTGATNEKLFF. The CDR3 DNA follows: TGTGCCAGCAGTCAACGGACAGGGGCCACTAATGAAAAACTGTTTTTT.

A few counts support this clonotype. The chain has TRBV10-3 and TRBJ2-1; 10 bases match TRBD2. V was clipped by 3 bases and J by 6 bases; unmatched bases: 5. The germline gives CDR1 ENHRY, CDR2 SYGVKD. This CDR3 has 15 amino acids. DNA of the CDR3: TGTGCCATCAGTGACCCTTCTAGCGGGAGCAATGAGCAGTTCTTC. It yields the protein CAISDPSSGSNEQFF.

The CDR3 sequence: CASSYGQGGSYEQYF. For the CDR3, the DNA is TGTGCCAGCAGCTATGGACAGGGGGGGTCCTACGAGCAGTACTTC. The rearrangement joins TRBV7-9 to TRBJ2-7; 10 bases are shared with TRBD1. Trimming took 4 bases from V and 1 from J; bases not matched to a gene: 4. Germline V CDR1 and CDR2: SEHNR, FQNEAQ (reference sequence). The CDR3 has 15 amino acids.